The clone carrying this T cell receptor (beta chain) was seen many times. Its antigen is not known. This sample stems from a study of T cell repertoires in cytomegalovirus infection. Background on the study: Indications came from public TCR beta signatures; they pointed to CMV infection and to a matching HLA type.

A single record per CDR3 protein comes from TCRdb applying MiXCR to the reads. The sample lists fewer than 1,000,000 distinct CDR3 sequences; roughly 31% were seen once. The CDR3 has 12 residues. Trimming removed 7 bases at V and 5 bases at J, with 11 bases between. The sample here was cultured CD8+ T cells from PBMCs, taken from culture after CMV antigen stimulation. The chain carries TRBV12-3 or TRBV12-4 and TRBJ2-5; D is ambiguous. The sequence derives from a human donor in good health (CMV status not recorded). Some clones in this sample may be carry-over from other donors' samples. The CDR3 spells CASTKSLETQYF. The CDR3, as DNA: TGTGCCAGCACCAAGAGTCTCGAGACCCAGTACTTC.